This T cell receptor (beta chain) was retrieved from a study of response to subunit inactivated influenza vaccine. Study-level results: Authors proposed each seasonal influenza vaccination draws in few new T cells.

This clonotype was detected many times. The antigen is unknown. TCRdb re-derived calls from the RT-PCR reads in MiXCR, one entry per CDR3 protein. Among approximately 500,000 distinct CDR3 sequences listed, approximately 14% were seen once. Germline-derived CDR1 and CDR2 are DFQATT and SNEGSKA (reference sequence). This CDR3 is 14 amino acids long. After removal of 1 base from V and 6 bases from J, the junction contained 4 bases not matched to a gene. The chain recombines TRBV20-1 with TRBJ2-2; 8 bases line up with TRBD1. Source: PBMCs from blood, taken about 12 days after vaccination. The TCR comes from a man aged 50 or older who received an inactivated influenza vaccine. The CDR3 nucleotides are TGCAGTGCTAGAGCCCTCAGGGGGCCCGGGGAGCTGTTTTTT. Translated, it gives CSARALRGPGELFF.